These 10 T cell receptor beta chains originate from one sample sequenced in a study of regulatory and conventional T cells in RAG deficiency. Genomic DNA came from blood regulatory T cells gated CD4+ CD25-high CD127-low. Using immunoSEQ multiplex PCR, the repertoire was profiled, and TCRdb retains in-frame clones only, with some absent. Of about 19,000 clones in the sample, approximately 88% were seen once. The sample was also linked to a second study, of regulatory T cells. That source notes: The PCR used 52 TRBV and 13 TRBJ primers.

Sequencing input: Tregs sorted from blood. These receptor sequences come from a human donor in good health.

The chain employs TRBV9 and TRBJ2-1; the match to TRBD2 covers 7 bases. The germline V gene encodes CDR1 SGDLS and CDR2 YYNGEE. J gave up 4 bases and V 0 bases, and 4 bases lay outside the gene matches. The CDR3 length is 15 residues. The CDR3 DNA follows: TGTGCCAGCAGCGTAGCTCTAGCGGTTTACAATGAGCAGTTCTTC. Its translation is CASSVALAVYNEQFF.

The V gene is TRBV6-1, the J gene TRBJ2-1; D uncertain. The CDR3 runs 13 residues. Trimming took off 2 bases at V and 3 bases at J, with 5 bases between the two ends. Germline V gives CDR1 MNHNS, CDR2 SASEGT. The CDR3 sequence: CASSEFVYNEQFF. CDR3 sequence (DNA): TGTGCCAGCAGTGAATTCGTCTACAATGAGCAGTTCTTC.

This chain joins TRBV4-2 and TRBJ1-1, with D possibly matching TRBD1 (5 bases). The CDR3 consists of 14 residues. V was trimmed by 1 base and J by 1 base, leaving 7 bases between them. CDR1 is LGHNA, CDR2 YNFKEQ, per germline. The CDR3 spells CASSQVQENTEAFF. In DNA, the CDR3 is TGTGCCAGCAGCCAAGTACAGGAGAACACTGAAGCTTTCTTT.

DNA for the CDR3: TGCGCCAGCAACCCTTTAGGACCCGACTCGAGAGGCTACACCTTC. Its protein is CASNPLGPDSRGYTF. The V and J genes are TRBV5-1 and TRBJ1-2; no reliable D call. Germline V gene lookup returns CDR1 SGHRS and CDR2 YFSETQ. The germline V and J ends were trimmed by 6 bases and 8 bases, with 23 bases remaining between them. The length of the CDR3 is 15 residues.

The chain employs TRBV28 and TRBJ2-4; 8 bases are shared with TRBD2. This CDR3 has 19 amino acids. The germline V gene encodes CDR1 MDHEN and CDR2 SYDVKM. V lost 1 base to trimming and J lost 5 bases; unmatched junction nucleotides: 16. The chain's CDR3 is CASSLYAPGGEGGQNIQYF. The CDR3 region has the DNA TGTGCCAGCAGTTTATATGCCCCCGGGGGGGAGGGTGGCCAAAACATTCAGTACTTC.

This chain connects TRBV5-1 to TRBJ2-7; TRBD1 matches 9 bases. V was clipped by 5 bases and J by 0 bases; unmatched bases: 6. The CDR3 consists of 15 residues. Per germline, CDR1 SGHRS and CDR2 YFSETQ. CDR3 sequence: CASSSDRGSSYEQYF. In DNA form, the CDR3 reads TGCGCCAGCAGTTCTGACAGGGGGAGCTCCTACGAGCAGTACTTC.

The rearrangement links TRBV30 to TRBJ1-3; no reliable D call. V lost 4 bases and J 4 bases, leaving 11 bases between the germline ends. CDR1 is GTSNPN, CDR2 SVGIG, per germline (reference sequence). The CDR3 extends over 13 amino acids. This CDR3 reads CAWTPTVGNTIYF. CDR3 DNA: TGTGCCTGGACACCTACCGTGGGAAACACCATATATTTT.

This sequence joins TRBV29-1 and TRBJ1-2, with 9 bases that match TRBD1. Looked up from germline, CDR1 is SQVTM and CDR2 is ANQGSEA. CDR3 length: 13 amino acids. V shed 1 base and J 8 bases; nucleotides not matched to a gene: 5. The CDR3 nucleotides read TGCAGCGTTGAAGTACAGGGGGCTCTGGGCTACACCTTC. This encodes CSVEVQGALGYTF.

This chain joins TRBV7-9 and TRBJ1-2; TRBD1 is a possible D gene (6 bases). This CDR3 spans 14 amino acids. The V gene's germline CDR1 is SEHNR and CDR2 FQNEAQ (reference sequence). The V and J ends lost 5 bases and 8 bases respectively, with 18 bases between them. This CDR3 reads CASSPPDRPSGYTF. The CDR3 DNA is TGTGCCAGCAGCCCCCCGGACAGACCCTCGGGCTACACCTTC.

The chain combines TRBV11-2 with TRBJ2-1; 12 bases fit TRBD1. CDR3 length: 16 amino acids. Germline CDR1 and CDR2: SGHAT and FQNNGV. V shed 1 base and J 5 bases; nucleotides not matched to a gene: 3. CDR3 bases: TGTGCCAGCAGCTTAGCCGGGACAGGGGGCCACAATGAGCAGTTCTTC. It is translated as CASSLAGTGGHNEQFF.